This TCR beta chain was sequenced in a study of cytomegalovirus exposure and HLA in healthy donors. Study-wide results and limits: Rare sequences made up most TCRs, while some public TCRs were found in many donors.

Points on this clone: What it recognizes is unknown.

This CDR3 contains 14 residues. Germline V lookup: CDR1 SGHNT, CDR2 YYREEE (reference sequence). Researchers ran the PCR with 60 Vbeta and 13 Jbeta primers. Sequenced by immunoSEQ multiplex PCR; TCRdb stores in-frame clones only, minus some. Of about 130,000 clones in the sample, roughly 88% were seen once. Source material: PBMCs. The origin of this receptor is a woman between 18 and 29 years old in good health and CMV-seropositive. J is TRBJ2-5 and V is TRBV5-4, with 7 bases matching TRBD1. The DNA end is a closer match to TRBJ2-7, so the J assignment may be wrong. The CDR3 DNA is TGTGCCAGCAGCTTGCGCGACAGGGAAGGCGAGCAGTACTTC. This codes for CASSLRDREGEQYF.